This T cell receptor (beta chain) was captured in a study of regulatory T cells in long-lasting Graves disease. The TCR beta library used iRepertoire HTBI primers with Arm-PCR amplification of CDR3. TCRdb called the multiplex PCR reads again in MiXCR, with one record for every CDR3 protein. The sample holds approximately 490,000 distinct CDR3 sequences, 15% to 20% seen once. Germline lookup yields CDR1 SNHLY and CDR2 FYNNEI. The CDR3 length is 15 residues. This sample's time point: newly diagnosed GD, antithyroid drugs for less than 3 months. Construction of the TCR library relied on RNA isolated from PBMCs. A remark on this clonotype: This probably arose from a read error, given a far larger clone one base away.

The same data also contributed to another study, on T cells in Graves' hyperthyroidism and ophthalmopathy. That study reports: Patients were excluded because of uncontrolled infection, other autoimmune disease, pregnancy or lactation.

The TCR sequence derives from a man aged 40-55 years with Graves disease. The sequencing used peripheral blood mononuclear cells (PBMCs), collected at new diagnosis, from a patient treated with antithyroid drugs. This chain connects TRBV2 to TRBJ2-1; the match to TRBD2 covers 10 bases. DNA for the CDR3: TGCGCCAGCAGCCAAACTAGCGGGACCTACAATGAGCAGCTCTTC. Protein sequence: CASSQTSGTYNEQLF.